The 8 T cell receptor beta chains below come from one sample, sequenced in a study of blood T cell repertoires in COVID-19. Using immunoSEQ multiplex PCR, the repertoire was profiled, and TCRdb retains in-frame clones only, with some absent. The sample yields approximately 91,000 clones, approximately 80% seen once. The sequenced sample was peripheral blood. Receptors originate from a man aged 65 to 79 with acute or convalescent COVID-19.

The chain combines TRBV7-8 with TRBJ2-1; TRBD1 matches 9 bases. This CDR3 is 14 amino acids long. Germline V gene data show CDR1 as SGHVS and CDR2 as FQNEAQ. V trimming: 2 bases; J trimming: 15 bases; junction bases outside the gene matches: 11. CDR3 region: CASSLTIQGADWFF. The CDR3 DNA sequence: TGTGCCAGCAGCTTAACAATACAGGGGGCGGATTGGTTCTTC.

The DNA for the CDR3 is TGTGCCAGCAGTTTAACAGGGGGGGCTTCACCCCTCCACTTT. Its translation is CASSLTGGASPLHF. The V gene is TRBV2, the J gene TRBJ1-6; 8 nucleotides match TRBD1. The CDR3 contains 14 residues. The ends lost 5 bases at V and 9 bases at J; junction bases unmatched: 6. Germline CDR1 reads SNHLY; CDR2 reads FYNNEI. The complete variable domain, with remaining parts taken from reference TRBV2 and TRBJ1-6, reads EPEVTQTPSHQVTQMGQEVILRCVPISNHLYFYWYRQILGQKVEFLVSFYNNEISEKSEIFDDQFSVERPDGSNFTLKIRSTKLEDSAMYFCASSLTGGASPLHFGNGTRLTVT.

This chain uses TRBV28 with TRBJ1-3, with 8 bases identical to TRBD1. CDR1 MDHEN and CDR2 SYDVKM come from the germline V gene. This CDR3 comprises 16 residues. The V and J ends lost 2 bases and 3 bases, in that order; junction bases with no gene match: 6. As DNA, the CDR3 is TGTGCCAGCAGTTTACCCCAGGGGGCGCTTGGAAACACCATATATTTT. Translation gives CASSLPQGALGNTIYF.

This clone has only a few counts. V gene TRBV5-1 combines with J gene TRBJ1-3; 7 bases map to TRBD1. The CDR3 covers 13 residues. V dropped 5 bases and J dropped 1; count of bases not matched to a gene: 0. Per germline, CDR1 SGHRS and CDR2 YFSETQ. CDR3 DNA sequence: TGCGCCAGCAGACAGGGGTCTGGAAACACCATATATTTT. Amino acid sequence: CASRQGSGNTIYF.

The V and J genes are TRBV9 and TRBJ1-2, with 12 bases lining up with TRBD1. The CDR3 extends over 12 amino acids. Germline CDR1 is SGDLS and CDR2 is YYNGEE. J lost 11 bases, V lost 7 bases, and 6 bases had no gene match. CDR3 bases: TGTGCCAGCGCAGGGGACAGGGGGCTTTACACCTTC. Its translation is CASAGDRGLYTF.

The chain couples TRBV19 to TRBJ2-5; no reliable D call. Germline lookup yields CDR1 LNHDA and CDR2 SQIVND (reference sequence). The V end lost 6 bases, the J end lost 1 base, and 12 bases lay between the germline ends. This CDR3 contains 14 residues. The CDR3 protein is CASSISSSQETQYF. CDR3 in DNA: TGTGCCAGTAGCATTAGCTCCTCCCAAGAGACCCAGTACTTC.

This chain joins TRBV5-1 and TRBJ2-3, with D perhaps matching TRBD1 (6 bases). From germline, CDR1 is SGHRS and CDR2 YFSETQ. There are 15 residues in the CDR3. With 4 bases removed from V and 10 bases from J, the gap between germline ends came to 22 bases. The CDR3 bases are TGCGCCAGCAGCCCATCAAGCCCACAGGGAAGGGCGCAGTATTTT. Amino acid sequence: CASSPSSPQGRAQYF.

The rearrangement links TRBV10-3 to TRBJ2-3; D ambiguous. Germline V CDR1 and CDR2: ENHRY, SYGVKD. This CDR3 is built from 15 residues. V was shortened by 0 bases and J by 0 bases, with 7 bases between the two germline ends. DNA of the CDR3: TGTGCCATCAGTGAGTCGTCCGTTAGCACAGATACGCAGTATTTT. Translating it yields CAISESSVSTDTQYF.